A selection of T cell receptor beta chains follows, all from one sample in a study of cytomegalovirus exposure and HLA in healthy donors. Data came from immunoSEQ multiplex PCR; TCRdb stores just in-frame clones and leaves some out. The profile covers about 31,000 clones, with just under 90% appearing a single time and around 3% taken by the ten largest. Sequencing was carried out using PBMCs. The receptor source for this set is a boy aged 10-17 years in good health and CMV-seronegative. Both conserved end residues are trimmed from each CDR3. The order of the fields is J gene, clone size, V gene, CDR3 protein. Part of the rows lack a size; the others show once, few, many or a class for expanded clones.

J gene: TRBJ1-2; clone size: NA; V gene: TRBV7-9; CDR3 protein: ASSLATGGSSGYT
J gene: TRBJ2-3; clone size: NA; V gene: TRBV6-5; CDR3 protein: ASSTRGSLADTQY
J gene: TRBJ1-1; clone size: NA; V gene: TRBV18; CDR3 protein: ASSPGQNTEAF
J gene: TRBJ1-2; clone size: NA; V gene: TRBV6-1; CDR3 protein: ASSEGTGLNGYT
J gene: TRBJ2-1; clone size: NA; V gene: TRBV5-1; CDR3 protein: ASSLGASGGYNEQF
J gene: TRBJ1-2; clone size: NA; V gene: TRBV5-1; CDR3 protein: ASSVGQGFGYT
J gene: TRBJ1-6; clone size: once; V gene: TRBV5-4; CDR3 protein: ASSWAGRGLSSPLH
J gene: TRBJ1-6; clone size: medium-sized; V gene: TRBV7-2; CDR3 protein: ASSWDSGNSPLH
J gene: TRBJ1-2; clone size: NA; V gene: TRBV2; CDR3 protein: ASRWEILYGYT
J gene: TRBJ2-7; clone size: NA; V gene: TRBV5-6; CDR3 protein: ASSLPSGAGEQY
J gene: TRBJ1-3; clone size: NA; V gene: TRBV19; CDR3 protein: ASRSMRFSGNTIY
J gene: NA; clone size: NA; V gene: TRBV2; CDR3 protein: ASSADYEQY
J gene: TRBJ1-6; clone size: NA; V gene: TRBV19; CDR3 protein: ASSNILGQQNSPLH
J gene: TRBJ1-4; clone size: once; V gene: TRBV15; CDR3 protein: ATSRVGVSEKLF
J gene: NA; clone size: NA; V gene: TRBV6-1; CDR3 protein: ASSDLDRAQYEQY
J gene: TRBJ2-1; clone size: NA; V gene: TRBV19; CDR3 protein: ASSIGWSGGAYNEQF
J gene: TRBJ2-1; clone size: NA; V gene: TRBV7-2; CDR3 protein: ASRQLAPNEQF
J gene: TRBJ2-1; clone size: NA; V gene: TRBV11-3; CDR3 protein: ASSLDHPDTLQNEQF
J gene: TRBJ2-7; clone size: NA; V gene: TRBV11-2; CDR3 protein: ASSLVLRGGYEQY
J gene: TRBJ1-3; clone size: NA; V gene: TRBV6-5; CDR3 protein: ASSLTGTASGNTIY
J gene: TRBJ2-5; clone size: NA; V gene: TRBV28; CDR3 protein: ASSELWETQY
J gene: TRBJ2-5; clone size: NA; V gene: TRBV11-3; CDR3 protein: ASSPFRPGSQETQY
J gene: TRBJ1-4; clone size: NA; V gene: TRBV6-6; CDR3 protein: ASSTGTGTTNEKLF
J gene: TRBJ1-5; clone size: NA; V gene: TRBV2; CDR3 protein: ASRGTDDQPQH
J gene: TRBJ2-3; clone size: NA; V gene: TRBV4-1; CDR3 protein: ASSEARLGSTDTQY
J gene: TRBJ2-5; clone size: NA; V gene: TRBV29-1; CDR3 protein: SVQKQGAEETQY
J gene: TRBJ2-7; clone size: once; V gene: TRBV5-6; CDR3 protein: ASSLDLGQGNDEQY
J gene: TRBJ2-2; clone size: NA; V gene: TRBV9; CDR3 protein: ASSLGAGIPGELF
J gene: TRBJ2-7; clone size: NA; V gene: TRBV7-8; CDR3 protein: ASSLDRGTYEQY
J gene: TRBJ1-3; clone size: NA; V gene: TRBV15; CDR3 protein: ATSRAPGQGISGNTIY
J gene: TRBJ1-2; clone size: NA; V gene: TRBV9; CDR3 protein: ASSAWDNRPPRNYGYT
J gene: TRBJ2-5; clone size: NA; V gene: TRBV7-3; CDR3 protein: ASSHPGETQY
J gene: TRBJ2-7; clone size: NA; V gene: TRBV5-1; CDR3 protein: ASSISPGTGGPLGYEQY
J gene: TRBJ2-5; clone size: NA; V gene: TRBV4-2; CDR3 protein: ASSLGGGIAGWETQY
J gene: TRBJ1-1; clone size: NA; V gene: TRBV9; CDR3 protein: ASSVAEGVQQTRAF
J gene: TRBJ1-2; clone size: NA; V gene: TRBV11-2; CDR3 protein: ASSLRGGYGYT
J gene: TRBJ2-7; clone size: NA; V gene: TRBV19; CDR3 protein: ASTGGGRGDPYEQY
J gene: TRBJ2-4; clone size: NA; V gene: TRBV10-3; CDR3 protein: AIPRRGCKNIQY
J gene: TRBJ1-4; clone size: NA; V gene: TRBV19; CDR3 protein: ASNAGQGPEKLF
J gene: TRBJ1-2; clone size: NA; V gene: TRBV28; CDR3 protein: ASSATGIYGYT
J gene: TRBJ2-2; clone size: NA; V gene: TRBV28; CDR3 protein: ASTPEGGGTGELF
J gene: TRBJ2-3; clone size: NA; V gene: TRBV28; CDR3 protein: ASSFEGGGGTDTQY
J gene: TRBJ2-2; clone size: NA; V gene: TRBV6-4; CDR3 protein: ASSWDIGNTGELF
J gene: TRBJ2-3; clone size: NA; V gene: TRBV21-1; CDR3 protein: ASTNNRDYLTDTQY
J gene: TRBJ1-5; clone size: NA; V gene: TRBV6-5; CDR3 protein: ASRPGQGRQPQH
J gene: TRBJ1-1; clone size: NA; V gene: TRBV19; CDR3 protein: ASSTGRNLNTEAF